This entry concerns a single T cell receptor beta chain. Its antigen is unknown. The data belong to a study of identical twins. One entry per CDR3 protein, called by TCRdb with MiXCR from the 5' RACE reads. The sample lists some 660,000 distinct CDR3 sequences; 8.6% were seen once. The germline gives CDR1 ENHRY, CDR2 SYGVKD. The CDR3 loop spans 14 amino acids. V lost 6 bases and J lost 1; bases outside the gene matches: 1. Points from the study as a whole: Where beta out-of-frame sequences were concerned, excess twin sharing was weaker. Models underestimated out-of-frame TCR alpha sharing in monozygotic twins. Fewer insertions were carried by abundant cord blood beta clonotypes, but none was seen in memory repertoires.

The same data also contributed to another study, on yellow fever vaccine responses in identical twins. That study reports: Reportedly, twins' vaccine T cell responses looked partly convergent and partly personalized.

The clonotype comes from a woman between 18 and 29 years old in good health. The sample was PBMCs. The rearrangement links TRBV10-3 to TRBJ2-3; 10 positions match TRBD1. The DNA of the CDR3 is TGTGCCATCAGGGGGACAGGGGGCACAGATACGCAGTATTTT. Translation: CAIRGTGGTDTQYF.